This T cell receptor beta chain originates from a study of blood T cell repertoires in COVID-19. About the study: Collection of acute and convalescent COVID-19 samples took place in the United States, Italy and Spain. PBMCs, B-cell-depleted T cells, or T cells provided the cDNA or gDNA that made up the material.

Original processing notes: By means of reference gene primer amplification, nucleated cell counts were estimated. Only in-frame clones appear in the TCRdb table, and some are missing; sequencing was by immunoSEQ multiplex PCR. D and trimming come from the DNA, and the V and J calls and clone size come from that table. This table holds about 180,000 clones, roughly 84% found once. CDR1 and CDR2 from the germline V gene are SGHTA and FQGNSA. J was trimmed by 4 bases and V by 5 bases; bases with no gene match: 7. The CDR3 is made up of 15 amino acids. The chain carries TRBV7-2 and TRBJ1-4; 7 bases are shared with TRBD1. The sample comprised peripheral blood. The sequence came from a man aged 18 to 29 with active or convalescent COVID-19. In DNA, the CDR3 is TGTGCCAGCAGCCCGCGGACAGGCATTAATGAAAAACTGTTTTTT. Its translation is CASSPRTGINEKLFF. The full variable domain, completed using reference TRBV7-2 and TRBJ1-4, is GAGVSQSPSNKVTEKGKDVELRCDPISGHTALYWYRQSLGQGLEFLIYFQGNSAPDKSGLPSDRFSAERTGGSVSTLTIQRTQQEDSAVYLCASSPRTGINEKLFFGSGTQLSVL.